Sequencing of this TCR beta chain was carried out in a study of shared clonotypes between healthy human individuals. Some clones are missing from TCRdb's copy, which holds only in-frame ones; the method was immunoSEQ multiplex PCR. Of more than 2,000,000 clones listed, 93% are singletons. Germline V gives CDR1 DFQATT, CDR2 SNEGSKA (reference sequence). The CDR3 has 11 residues. With 4 bases removed from V and 6 bases from J, the gap between germline ends came to 9 bases. This sequence was found in a man aged 18 to 29 in good health. Some clones in this sample may be carry-over from other donors' samples. The chain is built from TRBV20-1 and TRBJ1-1; D might be TRBD1 (6 bases). Sequencing was performed on naive CD4+ T cells from PBMCs. Stated subset: CD45RA+ positively selected. The CDR3 here is CSANRDPEAFF. CDR3 nucleotide sequence: TGCAGTGCTAACAGGGACCCTGAAGCTTTCTTT.